What follows are 18 T cell receptor beta chains derived from one specimen sequenced in a study of T cell responses to AZD1222 COVID-19 vaccine. Sequencing was performed with immunoSEQ multiplex PCR; in TCRdb, only in-frame clones are kept and a portion is missing. The data show some 150,000 clones, about 93% seen once. Sequenced material: peripheral blood, taken on day 0 of AZD1222 vaccination. These receptors were obtained from an adult in good health.

V usage is TRBV18 and J usage is TRBJ2-1, with 8 bases matching TRBD2. The CDR3 is 15 residues long. With 0 bases clipped from V and 9 bases from J, the junction kept 7 bases outside the gene matches. Germline V gene sequence: CDR1 KGHSH, CDR2 LQKENI. CDR3 amino acids: CASSPPAGELSEQFF. In DNA, the CDR3 is TGTGCCAGCTCACCACCAGCGGGGGAGCTCAGTGAGCAGTTCTTC. The full variable domain, completed using reference TRBV18 and TRBJ2-1, is NAGVMQNPRHLVRRRGQEARLRCSPMKGHSHVYWYRQLPEEGLKFMVYLQKENIIDESGMPKERFSAEFPKEGPSILRIQQVVRGDSAAYFCASSPPAGELSEQFFGPGTRLTVL.

The V gene is TRBV5-4, the J gene TRBJ2-3; tentatively, D is TRBD2 (7 bases). V was shortened by 2 bases and J by 0 bases, with 10 bases between the two germline ends. The CDR3 loop spans 15 amino acids. Germline CDR1 reads SGHNT; CDR2 reads YYREEE (reference sequence). CDR3 in amino acids: CASSFSGGSTDTQYF. CDR3 DNA sequence: TGTGCCAGCAGCTTCTCGGGGGGCAGCACAGATACGCAGTATTTT.

The chain joins TRBV7-2 to TRBJ2-5; the match to TRBD2 covers 11 bases. Looked up from germline, CDR1 is SGHTA and CDR2 is FQGNSA. This CDR3 has 14 residues. V dropped 0 bases and J dropped 11; count of bases not matched to a gene: 5. CDR3 sequence: CASSLARTSGFQYF. The DNA of the CDR3 is TGTGCCAGCAGCTTAGCACGGACTAGCGGGTTTCAGTACTTC.

This sequence joins TRBV28 and TRBJ1-2; D is possibly TRBD1 (5 bases). The CDR3 spans 14 residues. Per germline, CDR1 MDHEN and CDR2 SYDVKM. The V gene lost 2 bases and the J gene lost 2 bases, with 9 bases spanning the gap. The CDR3 is CASSLGGQNYGYTF. CDR3 in DNA: TGTGCCAGCAGTTTAGGGGGTCAGAACTATGGCTACACCTTC.

This clone was seen only once. The chain recombines TRBV2 with TRBJ2-2, with D hard to call. The CDR3 loop spans 12 amino acids. The V and J ends lost 8 bases and 7 bases respectively, with 11 bases between them. Germline V gene data show CDR1 as SNHLY and CDR2 as FYNNEI. The CDR3 DNA sequence: TGTGCCAGCTGTTTTGGGTTCGGGGAGCTGTTTTTT. Amino acid sequence: CASCFGFGELFF.

V is TRBV2 and J is TRBJ2-1; TRBD2 matches 11 bases. The germline CDR1 and CDR2 sequences are SNHLY and FYNNEI. V dropped 2 bases and J dropped 5; count of bases not matched to a gene: 11. CDR3 length: 18 amino acids. The CDR3 DNA reads as TGTGCCAGCAGTGAATGGGGGCTAGCGGGGGGCCCAGACAATGAGCAGTTCTTC. Its translation is CASSEWGLAGGPDNEQFF.

This sequence joins TRBV5-6 and TRBJ2-3; TRBD1 agrees at 7 bases. The J segment lost 4 bases and the V segment lost 1 base, leaving 6 bases of the junction unmatched. The CDR3 has 15 residues. Germline V CDR1 and CDR2: SGHDT, YYEEEE. The CDR3 region is CASSLMDRSADTQYF. DNA of the CDR3: TGTGCCAGCAGCTTGATGGACAGGTCGGCAGATACGCAGTATTTT.

The sample holds one count of this clone. This sequence joins TRBV5-1 and TRBJ2-1; 11 bases are a match to TRBD2. The germline V gene encodes CDR1 SGHRS and CDR2 YFSETQ. With V trimmed by 3 bases and J by 9 bases, 8 bases remained unmatched. This CDR3 spans 15 amino acids. CDR3 coding DNA: TGCGCCAGCAGCTATAGCGGGGGGGCAATTAGTGAGCAGTTCTTC. Amino acid sequence: CASSYSGGAISEQFF.

The chain couples TRBV10-3 to TRBJ1-2; TRBD1 matches at 10 bases. The CDR3 spans 16 residues. Germline lookup yields CDR1 ENHRY and CDR2 SYGVKD. V was clipped by 1 base and J by 7 bases; unmatched bases: 9. The CDR3 sequence is CAISELSHRTGGGYTF. The DNA for the CDR3 is TGTGCCATCAGTGAGTTATCACACCGGACAGGGGGTGGCTACACCTTC.

The V call is TRBV11-2, the J call TRBJ2-2, with D perhaps assigned TRBD1 or TRBD2 (6 bases each). The V gene's germline CDR1 is SGHAT and CDR2 FQNNGV. V was shortened by 3 bases and J by 5 bases, with 16 bases between the two germline ends. The CDR3 sequence is 16 residues long. The DNA of the CDR3 is TGTGCCAGCAGCTTCCCGCCAGGAGGGGGAACCGGGGAGCTGTTTTTT. This sequence encodes CASSFPPGGGTGELFF.

The J gene is TRBJ1-1, the V gene TRBV28; D call uncertain. Germline V gives CDR1 MDHEN, CDR2 SYDVKM. The CDR3 has 15 amino acids. V lost 4 bases to trimming and J lost 0 bases, with 12 bases between them. The CDR3 loop reads CASSSPGYMNTEAFF. The CDR3 nucleotides are TGTGCCAGCAGTTCCCCCGGTTACATGAACACTGAAGCTTTCTTT.

Details on this clone: The same CDR3 is also encoded by other DNA sequences in this sample. The rearrangement joins TRBV28 to TRBJ2-3; D is perhaps TRBD2 (6 bases). Trimming shortened V by 5 bases and J by 0 bases, and 12 bases separated the two germline ends. From germline, CDR1 is MDHEN and CDR2 SYDVKM. This CDR3 region has 15 residues. CDR3 sequence (DNA): TGTGCCAGCAGTCCCCGACTAGGAAGCACAGATACGCAGTATTTT. This gives the protein CASSPRLGSTDTQYF.

The genes are TRBV19 and TRBJ1-5, with D unclear. Germline V gene lookup returns CDR1 LNHDA and CDR2 SQIVND (reference sequence). The CDR3 is made up of 15 amino acids. Trimming took 1 base from V and 6 from J, leaving 13 bases between them. The CDR3 nucleotides read TGTGCCAGTAGTATAGGGGAGGGAATGATTCAGCCCCAGCATTTT. It codes for CASSIGEGMIQPQHF.

The chain carries TRBV5-3 and TRBJ1-1; D remains unclear. TRBV5-3 falls under the ORF class, with uncertain function. The CDR3 totals 14 residues. V dropped 0 bases and J dropped 1 base, with 7 bases sitting between them. The CDR3 DNA reads as TGTGCCAGAAGCTTGGGGTTCAGGAACACTGAAGCTTTCTTT. Its protein is CARSLGFRNTEAFF.

In its sample, this clone was seen once. J is TRBJ2-5 and V is TRBV4-1; D not resolved. The CDR3 has 15 residues. CDR1 and CDR2 (germline): MGHRA, YSYEKL. The V end was cut by 0 bases, the J end by 7 bases, with 15 bases between. CDR3 residues: CASSQDFNPRMTQYF. Here the CDR3 DNA reads TGCGCCAGCAGCCAAGATTTCAACCCACGCATGACCCAGTACTTC.

This rearrangement joins TRBV10-2 to TRBJ1-2; TRBD1 matches at 7 bases. Per germline, CDR1 WSHSY and CDR2 SAAADI. CDR3 length equals 13 residues. The junction had 9 bases not matched to a gene; V was cut back by 6 bases and J by 8 bases. The CDR3 coding sequence is TGCGCCAGCAGCCCACTCGGACAGGCAGGCTACACCTTC. Residues: CASSPLGQAGYTF.

The rearrangement uses TRBV19 and TRBJ1-4; D is undetermined. Germline V gives CDR1 LNHDA, CDR2 SQIVND (reference sequence). CDR3 length: 17 amino acids. V was pared by 5 bases and J by 0 bases, with 16 bases between. The CDR3 DNA is TGTGCCAGTAGTTTGGGTAGGAGGCGGGCAACTAATGAAAAACTGTTTTTT. This sequence encodes CASSLGRRRATNEKLFF.

The chain combines TRBV19 with TRBJ1-3, with a tentative D call TRBD1 (5 bases). This CDR3 has 15 amino acids. The germline V gene has CDR1 LNHDA and CDR2 SQIVND (reference sequence). V lost 6 bases to trimming and J lost 2 bases, with 14 bases between them. The CDR3 nucleotides read TGTGCCAGTAGCCACGACCAAGGGGCTGGAAACACCATATATTTT. Its protein is CASSHDQGAGNTIYF.